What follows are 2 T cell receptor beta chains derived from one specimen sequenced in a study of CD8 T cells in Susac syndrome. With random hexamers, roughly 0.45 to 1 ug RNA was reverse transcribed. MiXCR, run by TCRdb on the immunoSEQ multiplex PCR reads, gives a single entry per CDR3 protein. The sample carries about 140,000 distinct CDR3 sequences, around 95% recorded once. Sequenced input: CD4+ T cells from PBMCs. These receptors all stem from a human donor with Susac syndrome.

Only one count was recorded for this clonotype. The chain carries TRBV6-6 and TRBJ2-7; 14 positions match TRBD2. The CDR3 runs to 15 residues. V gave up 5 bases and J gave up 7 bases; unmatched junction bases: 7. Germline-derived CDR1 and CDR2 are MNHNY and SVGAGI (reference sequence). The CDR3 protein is CASSTGTSGSREQYF. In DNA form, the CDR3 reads TGTGCCAGCAGTACCGGGACTAGCGGGAGTAGAGAGCAGTACTTC.

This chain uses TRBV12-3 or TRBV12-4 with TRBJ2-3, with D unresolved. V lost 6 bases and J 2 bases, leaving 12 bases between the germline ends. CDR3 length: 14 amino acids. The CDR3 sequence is CASSPSSTTDTQYF. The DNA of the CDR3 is TGTGCCAGCAGCCCTTCGAGTACCACAGATACGCAGTATTTT.